The 19 T cell receptor beta chains presented below share a single source sample, sequenced in a study of T cells in Graves' hyperthyroidism and ophthalmopathy. What was amplified from RNA transcripts were TCR beta CDR3 regions. The TCR CDR3 was amplified in a first-round RT-PCR using the HTBI primer set. Each CDR3 protein gets one entry after TCRdb re-called the multiplex PCR reads with MiXCR. The data show 600,000 to 650,000 distinct CDR3 sequences, with 15% to 20% seen just once and around 4% held by the top ten. The sequencing sample was made of blood. The receptor source for this set is a woman aged 25 to 39 with Graves' hyperthyroidism.

The rearrangement uses TRBV7-3 and TRBJ1-1; TRBD1 might be the D (5 bases). The CDR3 runs 17 residues. The V end was cut by 3 bases, the J end by 1 base, with 18 bases between. Germline assignment: CDR1 SGHTA and CDR2 FQGTGA. The DNA for the CDR3 is TGTGCCAGCAGCTTGAACCCCACGGGACGGCAGAACACTGAAGCTTTCTTT. It translates to CASSLNPTGRQNTEAFF.

This clonotype was detected only a few times. J is TRBJ2-1 and V is TRBV9; perhaps TRBD2 as D (6 bases). CDR1 is SGDLS and CDR2 is YYNGEE in the germline V gene. The CDR3 covers 15 residues. V lost 3 bases and J lost 8, with 18 bases in between. For the CDR3, the DNA is TGTGCCAGCAGCGCTGGCGTGACTAGTACGCATGAGCAGTTCTTC. Encoded protein: CASSAGVTSTHEQFF.

This clonotype was observed many times. The chain employs TRBV6-5 and TRBJ1-6; no definite D call. Germline CDR1 MNHEY, CDR2 SVGAGI. The CDR3 consists of 13 residues. V was cut by 0 bases and J by 9 bases, with 6 bases left in between. This CDR3 reads CASSYSGISPLHF. In DNA form, the CDR3 reads TGTGCCAGCAGTTACTCCGGTATTTCACCCCTCCACTTT.

V and J are TRBV18 and TRBJ2-6; 10 bases map to TRBD2. Trimming at V came to 4 bases and at J to 1 base, leaving 7 bases not matched to a gene. This CDR3 has 18 residues. Germline V gives CDR1 KGHSH, CDR2 LQKENI. The DNA of the CDR3 is TGTGCCAGCTCACAAAAAGGGACTAGCGTGTCTGGGGCCAACGTCCTGACTTTC. As protein: CASSQKGTSVSGANVLTF.

This clonotype turned up a few times. The chain combines TRBV14 with TRBJ2-1, with 13 bases identical to TRBD2. CDR1 SGHDN and CDR2 FVKESK come from the germline V gene. This CDR3 is built from 18 residues. The V segment lost 2 bases and the J segment 0 bases; nucleotides outside the gene matches: 4. The CDR3 spells CASSQSTSGGSSYNEQFF. Written as DNA, the CDR3 is TGTGCCAGCAGCCAATCGACTAGCGGGGGGAGCTCCTACAATGAGCAGTTCTTC.

V gene TRBV5-6 combines with J gene TRBJ2-1, with 8 positions matching TRBD2. The CDR3 is 15 amino acids. Germline-derived CDR1 and CDR2 are SGHDT and YYEEEE. V lost 0 bases, J lost 6 bases, and 5 bases stayed unmatched. The CDR3 sequence: CASSLDRAGGNEQFF. The CDR3 DNA is TGTGCCAGCAGCTTGGACAGGGCGGGAGGCAATGAGCAGTTCTTC.

The chain couples TRBV9 to TRBJ2-3, with D tentatively TRBD2 (6 bases). Germline V lookup: CDR1 SGDLS, CDR2 YYNGEE. The CDR3 covers 19 residues. Deletions cut 0 bases from V and 5 bases from J, with 25 bases between. DNA of the CDR3: TGTGCCAGCAGCGTAGAACCAGTCCAGACGGGACTCGATCGAGATACGCAGTATTTT. As protein: CASSVEPVQTGLDRDTQYF.

This clonotype appeared many times. The chain carries TRBV30 and TRBJ1-2; 9 bases match TRBD1. The V and J ends lost 5 bases and 4 bases, in that order; junction bases with no gene match: 8. CDR3 size: 14 residues. CDR1 and CDR2 (germline): GTSNPN, SVGIG (reference sequence). The CDR3: CAWQGQGPTYGYTF. The CDR3 nucleotides read TGTGCCTGGCAGGGACAGGGCCCCACCTATGGCTACACCTTC.

The CDR3: CASSLLPSGRELFF. The CDR3 coding sequence is TGTGCCAGCAGCCTCCTGCCCTCTGGCAGGGAGCTGTTTTTT. The genes are TRBV2 and TRBJ2-2; no firm D call. Trimming pared 6 bases from V and 9 bases from J, leaving 17 bases between. The CDR3 has 14 residues. The germline V gene has CDR1 SNHLY and CDR2 FYNNEI.

The DNA of the CDR3 is TGCAGCGTTCGACGGACAGTTCGCATGAACACTGAAGCTTTCTTT. Translating gives CSVRRTVRMNTEAFF. The V gene is TRBV29-1, the J gene TRBJ1-1; possible D gene TRBD1, 6 bases. Trimming took off 5 bases at V and 0 bases at J, with 16 bases between the two ends. The CDR3 spans 15 residues. The V gene's germline CDR1 is SQVTM and CDR2 ANQGSEA.

For the CDR3, the DNA is TGCAGCGTTTCTGACTCGGAGGGCAATCAGCCCCAGCATTTT. It yields the protein CSVSDSEGNQPQHF. The V call is TRBV29-1, the J call TRBJ1-5; D is unresolved. CDR1 and CDR2 (germline): SQVTM, ANQGSEA. This CDR3 contains 14 residues. Trimming pared 5 bases from V and 2 bases from J, leaving 13 bases between.

This sequence joins TRBV5-1 and TRBJ2-2; D not resolved. The CDR3 is 16 residues long. In germline, CDR1 is SGHRS, CDR2 YFSETQ. Trimming cost V 4 bases and J 2 bases, with 15 bases left between them. The CDR3 nucleotides are TGCGCCAGCAGCCCCCTGGGCGGAGACAACACCGGGGAGCTGTTTTTT. Protein product: CASSPLGGDNTGELFF.

V gene TRBV5-1 combines with J gene TRBJ2-5; 10 bases match TRBD2. The CDR3 consists of 15 residues. CDR1 SGHRS and CDR2 YFSETQ come from the germline V gene. Trimming cost V 4 bases and J 5 bases; bases outside gene matches: 8. For the CDR3, the DNA is TGCGCCAGCAGCCCGACAGCGGGAGGGGGGGAGACCCAGTACTTC. Its translation: CASSPTAGGGETQYF.

This clonotype showed up many times. The chain uses TRBV3-1 and TRBJ2-7; 9 bases align to TRBD2. This CDR3 region has 14 residues. Germline V gene lookup returns CDR1 LGHDT and CDR2 YNNKEL (reference sequence). Trimming took 1 base from V and 2 from J; bases not matched to a gene: 0. The CDR3 DNA reads as TGTGCCAGCAGCCAAGCTAGCGGGACCTACGAGCAGTACTTC. Protein product: CASSQASGTYEQYF.

V usage is TRBV28 and J usage is TRBJ2-7; 11 nucleotides match TRBD1. The CDR3 consists of 12 residues. V dropped 11 bases and J dropped 9; count of bases not matched to a gene: 9. The germline gives CDR1 MDHEN, CDR2 SYDVKM. The CDR3 loop reads CAGGQGAQRQYF. The CDR3 DNA reads TGTGCCGGCGGACAGGGGGCGCAGAGGCAGTACTTC.

This clonotype has just a few counts. The gene calls are TRBV11-2 and TRBJ2-1; possibly TRBD1 for D (5 bases). V lost 4 bases and J 1 base, leaving 17 bases between the germline ends. The CDR3 totals 17 residues. Germline loops: CDR1 SGHAT, CDR2 FQNNGV. The CDR3 is CASSSDTTTRSYNEQFF. The CDR3 DNA reads as TGTGCCAGCAGCTCGGACACCACGACTCGTTCCTACAATGAGCAGTTCTTC.

This clonotype was recorded many times. This chain joins TRBV11-2 and TRBJ2-4; 7 bases are shared with TRBD1. V gave up 5 bases and J gave up 4 bases; unmatched junction bases: 14. The CDR3 totals 17 residues. Germline CDR1 and CDR2: SGHAT and FQNNGV. CDR3 amino acids: CASSLQISTGLKNIQYF. CDR3 in DNA: TGTGCCAGCAGCCTTCAAATCTCGACAGGGTTAAAAAACATTCAGTACTTC.

This clonotype showed up many times. The chain joins TRBV11-2 to TRBJ2-1, with 8 positions matching TRBD2. Losses at the gene ends were 3 bases for V and 4 bases for J; bases not matched to a gene: 8. Germline assignment: CDR1 SGHAT and CDR2 FQNNGV. This CDR3 is built from 16 residues. CDR3 sequence: CASSLTLAEPYNEQFF. CDR3 DNA: TGTGCCAGCAGCTTGACACTAGCGGAACCGTACAATGAGCAGTTCTTC.

This chain uses TRBV24-1 with TRBJ2-2; 7 bases match TRBD1. J gave up 6 bases and V 8 bases, and 2 bases lay outside the gene matches. CDR3 length equals 12 residues. Per the germline V gene, CDR1 is KGHDR and CDR2 is SFDVKD. CDR3 sequence reads: CATNRGAGELFF. CDR3 sequence (DNA): TGTGCCACCAACAGGGGTGCCGGGGAGCTGTTTTTT.